This T cell receptor beta chain was identified during a study of blood T cell repertoires in COVID-19. The CDR3 extends over 15 amino acids. The germline CDR1 and CDR2 sequences are SEHNR and FQNEAQ (reference sequence). With 1 base removed from V and 1 base from J, the gap between germline ends came to 10 bases. Produced via immunoSEQ multiplex PCR; TCRdb's table is partial and in-frame only. Of roughly 250,000 clones listed, approximately 91% are singletons. Living in 24 US areas, the participants were between 18 and 89 years of age. Participants had their cohort set by participant-reported clinical history.

The TCR was taken from a woman between 40 and 50 years old with acute COVID-19. Sequences were obtained from PBMCs or T cells enriched from blood (not recorded which). The rearrangement joins TRBV7-9 to TRBJ1-1, with D uncertain. CDR3 residues: CASSLEEAGNTEAFF. CDR3 coding DNA: TGTGCCAGCAGCTTAGAAGAGGCGGGGAACACTGAAGCTTTCTTT.